Listed here are 8 T cell receptor beta chains from one sample, sequenced in a study of T cell changes during pregnancy in multiple sclerosis. Method: immunoSEQ multiplex PCR; TCRdb's copy keeps in-frame clones and lacks some. Of 85,000 to 130,000 clones listed, 91% are singletons. Specimen: peripheral blood, collected before pregnancy. The receptors shown here come from a female donor with multiple sclerosis, enrolled in a pregnancy study.

The rearrangement uses TRBV6-5 and TRBJ1-4; D unclear. The CDR3 totals 14 residues. The germline V gene has CDR1 MNHEY and CDR2 SVGAGI. V was shortened by 5 bases and J by 0 bases, with 7 bases between the two germline ends. The CDR3 bases are TGTGCCAGCAGTCCCCTATCAACTAATGAAAAACTGTTTTTT. Residues: CASSPLSTNEKLFF.

This chain connects TRBV29-1 to TRBJ1-1; no definite D call. Trimming stripped 4 bases from V and 3 bases from J, with 9 bases between. The CDR3 consists of 12 residues. Germline V lookup: CDR1 SQVTM, CDR2 ANQGSEA. The CDR3 region has the DNA TGCAGCGTTGGTCAGGATTACACTGAAGCTTTCTTT. Translated, it gives CSVGQDYTEAFF.

The chain combines TRBV7-3 with TRBJ1-1; TRBD1 is a possible D gene (6 bases). The CDR3 runs to 13 residues. Per the germline V gene, CDR1 is SGHTA and CDR2 is FQGTGA. The germline V and J ends were trimmed by 2 bases and 8 bases, with 12 bases remaining between them. The DNA for the CDR3 is TGTGCCAGCAGCTTAGACCAAGGGACAGAAGCTTTCTTT. Its protein product is CASSLDQGTEAFF.

This chain connects TRBV7-9 to TRBJ1-5; D ambiguous. CDR3 length equals 13 residues. Germline lookup yields CDR1 SEHNR and CDR2 FQNEAQ (reference sequence). Between the trimmed V and J ends, which lost 5 bases and 11 bases, there was a span of 16 bases. CDR3 coding DNA: TGTGCCAGCAGCCCCCCGGGAGAAAAGACCCAGCATTTT. This sequence encodes CASSPPGEKTQHF.

J is TRBJ2-1 and V is TRBV19, with 8 bases identical to TRBD1. CDR3 size: 14 residues. The V and J ends lost 5 bases and 10 bases, in that order; junction bases with no gene match: 10. Germline CDR1 and CDR2: LNHDA and SQIVND (reference sequence). The DNA for the CDR3 is TGTGCCAGTAGTCCAGGACAGGGAGTGGGCGAGCAGTTCTTC. It codes for CASSPGQGVGEQFF.

The J gene is TRBJ2-7, the V gene TRBV7-3, with 7 bases aligning to TRBD1. The germline V gene has CDR1 SGHTA and CDR2 FQGTGA. Germline trimming cut 5 bases from V and 4 bases from J; bases unmatched to any gene: 8. The CDR3 runs to 14 residues. CDR3: CASSPTGFGYEQYF. CDR3 nucleotide sequence: TGTGCCAGCAGCCCGACAGGGTTTGGGTACGAGCAGTACTTC.

The chain carries TRBV6-1 and TRBJ1-4, with no clear D. The V and J ends lost 6 bases and 7 bases respectively, with 15 bases between them. The CDR3 sequence is 14 residues long. Germline-derived CDR1 and CDR2 are MNHNS and SASEGT. CDR3 in DNA: TGTGCCAGCAGGTCCCGCCTGGAGGGTGAAAAACTGTTTTTT. It codes for CASRSRLEGEKLFF.

The rearrangement links TRBV29-1 to TRBJ1-5; 8 bases fit TRBD1. The CDR3 totals 15 residues. The trim removed 1 base at V and 3 bases at J, leaving 5 bases unmatched. Germline CDR1 is SQVTM and CDR2 is ANQGSEA. The CDR3 loop is CSVEAGGANNQPQHF. The CDR3 DNA follows: TGCAGCGTTGAAGCAGGGGGCGCGAACAATCAGCCCCAGCATTTT.